This TCR beta chain is from a study of blood T cell repertoires in COVID-19. On the study more broadly: The samples span acute and convalescent COVID-19 from the United States, Italy and Spain.

Assay: immunoSEQ multiplex PCR; the TCRdb copy retains only in-frame clones and omits some. This sample yields around 160,000 clones, of which about 92% are seen a single time; about a sixth belongs to the top ten. The CDR3 sequence is 15 residues long. V lost 3 bases to trimming and J lost 5 bases, with 15 bases between them. The germline V gene encodes CDR1 LNHDA and CDR2 SQIVND (reference sequence). The sample was peripheral blood. The chain recombines TRBV19 with TRBJ2-3, with a possible D match to TRBD1 (6 bases). The sequence derives from a man in his sixties with active or convalescent COVID-19. Here the CDR3 DNA reads TGTGCCAGTAGTATCCTGCACAGGGAAAAAGATACGCAGTATTTT. This translates into CASSILHREKDTQYF. Full variable domain (outside the CDR3, taken from reference TRBV19 and TRBJ2-3): DGGITQSPKYLFRKEGQNVTLSCEQNLNHDAMYWYRQDPGQGLRLIYYSQIVNDFQKGDIAEGYSVSREKKESFPLTVTSAQKNPTAFYLCASSILHREKDTQYFGPGTRLTVL.